The 9 T cell receptor beta chains reported below all come from one sample, sequenced in a study of blood T cell repertoires in COVID-19. The assay was immunoSEQ multiplex PCR, and TCRdb's table has in-frame clones only and misses some. The sample yields under 150,000 clones, about 86% seen once. Sequenced: peripheral blood. These receptors were taken from a woman aged 45-65 years who had recovered from COVID-19.

This chain uses TRBV5-1 with TRBJ2-1, with a weak D call TRBD2 (6 bases). V gave up 0 bases and J gave up 5 bases, with 12 bases separating them. Germline CDR1 is SGHRS and CDR2 is YFSETQ. CDR3 length equals 15 residues. The CDR3 is CASSLARVADNEQFF. CDR3 DNA: TGCGCCAGCAGCTTGGCCAGGGTAGCGGACAATGAGCAGTTCTTC.

This clone was seen once. The genes are TRBV6-2 or TRBV6-3 and TRBJ2-7; tentative D call: TRBD2 (5 bases). Germline CDR1 is MNHEY and CDR2 is SVGEGT. The CDR3 is 12 residues long. Trimming left V 8 bases short and J 3 bases short, with 11 bases between. The CDR3 DNA follows: TGTGCCAGCCGTGACTACGGCTACGAGCAGTACTTC. This translates into CASRDYGYEQYF.

This clone was detected a few times. The genes are TRBV4-2 and TRBJ1-2, with D unresolved. The CDR3 is 14 amino acids. V gave up 0 bases and J gave up 6 bases, with 11 bases separating them. Germline values: CDR1 LGHNA, CDR2 YNFKEQ. CDR3 nucleotides: TGTGCCAGCAGCCAAGATCAGAGGAAGGATGGCTACACCTTC. It translates to CASSQDQRKDGYTF.

The rearrangement joins TRBV5-5 to TRBJ1-5; 9 nucleotides align to TRBD1. This CDR3 is 15 amino acids long. Germline-derived CDR1 and CDR2 are SGHKS and YYEKEE (reference sequence). The V segment lost 4 bases and the J segment 2 bases; nucleotides outside the gene matches: 4. Written as DNA, the CDR3 is TGTGCCAGCAGCCTACAGGGGGCTGGCAATCAGCCCCAGCATTTT. Its protein product is CASSLQGAGNQPQHF.

The V gene is TRBV27, the J gene TRBJ1-1, with D perhaps matching TRBD1 (5 bases). Germline lookup yields CDR1 MNHEY and CDR2 SMNVEV (reference sequence). The ends were cut back, 3 bases at V and 1 base at J, with 12 bases in the middle. The CDR3 is 15 residues long. CDR3 coding DNA: TGTGCCAGCAGTTTCGCTCCAAGGGGGAACACTGAAGCTTTCTTT. Its protein product is CASSFAPRGNTEAFF.

This chain connects TRBV5-6 to TRBJ1-5; D is ambiguous. V was trimmed by 1 base and J by 0 bases, leaving 8 bases between them. The CDR3 has 15 residues. The germline CDR1 and CDR2 sequences are SGHDT and YYEEEE. This chain's CDR3 is CASSLWQVSNQPQHF. The CDR3 DNA reads as TGTGCCAGCAGCTTGTGGCAGGTTAGCAATCAGCCCCAGCATTTT.

This clone was found once. The chain joins TRBV27 to TRBJ1-6; 7 bases are shared with TRBD1. V lost 7 bases, J lost 8 bases, and 11 bases stayed unmatched. CDR3 length: 15 residues. Per germline, CDR1 MNHEY and CDR2 SMNVEV (reference sequence). CDR3 residues: CASTLSKGADSPLHF. In nucleotides, the CDR3 is TGTGCCAGCACCCTATCGAAGGGGGCCGATTCACCCCTCCACTTT.

The genes are TRBV9 and TRBJ2-2, with D tentatively TRBD2 (6 bases). The CDR3 contains 15 residues. With 4 bases removed from V and 6 bases from J, the gap between germline ends came to 16 bases. The germline V gene encodes CDR1 SGDLS and CDR2 YYNGEE. The CDR3 coding sequence is TGTGCCAGCAGCAACCCTCGGGAGAGCCCCGGGGAGCTGTTTTTT. Translating it yields CASSNPRESPGELFF.

This clone appeared a few times. The chain has TRBV7-3 and TRBJ1-1; the D is unclear. Germline V gene data show CDR1 as SGHTA and CDR2 as FQGTGA. CDR3 length: 13 amino acids. V was shortened by 4 bases and J by 0 bases, with 6 bases between the two germline ends. CDR3 residues: CASSSQVNTEAFF. The CDR3, as DNA: TGTGCCAGCAGCTCGCAGGTGAACACTGAAGCTTTCTTT.